Listed here are 12 T cell receptor beta chains from one sample, sequenced in a study of cytomegalovirus exposure and HLA in healthy donors. The protocol was immunoSEQ multiplex PCR, while the TCRdb copy is restricted to in-frame clones and leaves out a portion. Here the sample spans a few hundred thousand clones, over 80% being singletons. The material sequenced was PBMCs. The receptor source for this set is a woman younger than 45 in good health and CMV-seropositive.

This chain connects TRBV11-3 to TRBJ2-1; the match to TRBD2 covers 12 bases. V lost 5 bases and J lost 8; bases outside the gene matches: 7. The CDR3 contains 15 residues. CDR1 SGHNT and CDR2 YENEEA come from the germline V gene. CDR3 protein: CASSTSGRLTHEQFF. CDR3 nucleotide sequence: TGTGCCAGCAGCACTAGCGGGAGGCTTACCCATGAGCAGTTCTTC.

V is TRBV6-1 and J is TRBJ1-1; 8 bases line up with TRBD1. CDR3 length: 15 amino acids. V was clipped by 6 bases and J by 10 bases; unmatched bases: 16. Germline V CDR1 and CDR2: MNHNS, SASEGT. CDR3 in amino acids: CASRMGGQAQRPAFF. The CDR3 coding sequence is TGTGCCAGCAGGATGGGGGGACAGGCGCAGCGTCCAGCTTTCTTT.

The chain joins TRBV4-1 to TRBJ1-1; D is undetermined. This CDR3 is 11 amino acids long. CDR1 and CDR2 (germline): MGHRA, YSYEKL. Trimming removed 2 bases at V and 6 bases at J, with 4 bases between. The CDR3, as DNA: TGCGCCAGCAGCCAACGGGCTGAAGCTTTCTTT. This encodes CASSQRAEAFF.

The sample holds a few counts of this clone. V usage is TRBV5-6 and J usage is TRBJ1-1; D possibly corresponds to TRBD1 (5 bases). This CDR3 has 14 residues. In germline, CDR1 is SGHDT, CDR2 YYEEEE. The V gene lost 7 bases and the J gene lost 3 bases, with 16 bases spanning the gap. This CDR3 is CASGPRARDTEAFF. In DNA, the CDR3 is TGTGCCAGCGGCCCTCGGGCCAGGGACACTGAAGCTTTCTTT.

A remark on this clone: The sample contains more than one DNA sequence encoding this CDR3. The V and J genes are TRBV5-1 and TRBJ2-7; D call uncertain. The germline V and J ends were trimmed by 2 bases and 3 bases, with 6 bases remaining between them. The CDR3 has 12 residues. Germline values: CDR1 SGHRS, CDR2 YFSETQ. CDR3 in DNA: TGCGCCAGCAGCTTACCTAGCTACGAGCAGTACTTC. It yields the protein CASSLPSYEQYF.

The gene calls are TRBV6-5 and TRBJ1-2, with D maybe TRBD1 (5 bases). The V gene's germline CDR1 is MNHEY and CDR2 SVGAGI. The germline V and J ends were trimmed by 10 bases and 6 bases, with 21 bases remaining between them. There are 14 residues in the CDR3. The DNA for the CDR3 is TGTGCCACCAGGAGGGGATCACTGGTGGATGGCTACACCTTC. Translating gives CATRRGSLVDGYTF.

V gene TRBV4-3 combines with J gene TRBJ1-3; 7 positions agree with TRBD1. The V and J ends lost 0 bases and 4 bases, in that order; junction bases with no gene match: 6. There are 16 residues in the CDR3. Germline lookup yields CDR1 LGHNA and CDR2 YSLEER. The CDR3 region is CASSQDSRGSGNTIYF. In nucleotides, the CDR3 is TGCGCCAGCAGCCAAGATAGCAGGGGGTCGGGAAACACCATATATTTT.

This clone appeared once. J is TRBJ2-6 and V is TRBV4-1; 9 bases align to TRBD2. CDR1 and CDR2 (germline): MGHRA, YSYEKL. The CDR3 length is 19 residues. V lost 1 base, J lost 0 bases, and 7 bases stayed unmatched. CDR3 DNA: TGCGCCAGCAGCCAAGTTCTTCTAGCGGGATACTCTGGGGCCAACGTCCTGACTTTC. Amino acid sequence: CASSQVLLAGYSGANVLTF.

J is TRBJ1-1 and V is TRBV6-1; possible D gene TRBD1, 5 bases. Germline V gene lookup returns CDR1 MNHNS and CDR2 SASEGT. CDR3 length: 13 residues. Trimming left V 4 bases short and J 1 base short, with 7 bases between. CDR3 DNA sequence: TGTGCCAGCAGTGGGGACGGGAACACTGAAGCTTTCTTT. It codes for CASSGDGNTEAFF.

V is TRBV6-5 and J is TRBJ1-1; 7 nucleotides agree with TRBD1. V gave up 2 bases and J gave up 11 bases; unmatched junction bases: 5. Germline-derived CDR1 and CDR2 are MNHEY and SVGAGI. The length of the CDR3 is 12 residues. The CDR3, as DNA: TGTGCCAGCAGTTACGAACAGGGGCGGGCTTTCTTT. This translates into CASSYEQGRAFF.

This clone showed up just once. The genes are TRBV29-1 and TRBJ1-3, with 9 bases matching TRBD1. Germline assignment: CDR1 SQVTM and CDR2 ANQGSEA. The CDR3 runs 13 residues. J lost 5 bases, V lost 8 bases, and 7 bases had no gene match. CDR3 amino acids: CSTPGQGRNTIYF. CDR3 sequence (DNA): TGCAGCACGCCGGGACAGGGAAGAAACACCATATATTTT.

The chain combines TRBV27 with TRBJ1-1; 9 bases fit TRBD1. Germline lookup yields CDR1 MNHEY and CDR2 SMNVEV (reference sequence). The CDR3 spans 15 residues. V gave up 2 bases and J gave up 3 bases; unmatched junction bases: 4. Written as DNA, the CDR3 is TGTGCCAGCAGTTTACACCGGGACAGGGACACTGAAGCTTTCTTT. Protein sequence: CASSLHRDRDTEAFF.